The 29 T cell receptor beta chains reported below all come from one sample, sequenced in a study of blood T cell repertoires in COVID-19. TCRdb's copy holds only in-frame clones and misses some; the assay was immunoSEQ multiplex PCR. The profile shows 45,000 to 60,000 clones, around 78% of them singletons. Sequencing was done on a sample of peripheral blood. The receptors stem from a human donor in a cohort sampled during active COVID-19.

The chain carries TRBV6-5 and TRBJ1-5; D gene ambiguous. CDR3 size: 14 residues. Deletions cut 11 bases from V and 2 bases from J, with 16 bases between. Germline V lookup: CDR1 MNHEY, CDR2 SVGAGI. The CDR3 reads CAASRSLRNQPQHF. CDR3 bases: TGTGCCGCCAGCCGGAGCCTACGCAATCAGCCCCAGCATTTT.

The chain couples TRBV6-5 to TRBJ1-2, with D possibly TRBD1 on 5 matching bases. Trimming stripped 6 bases from V and 4 bases from J, with 9 bases between. CDR1 is MNHEY and CDR2 is SVGAGI in the germline V gene. The CDR3 is made up of 12 amino acids. The CDR3: CASRLGAYGYTF. CDR3 DNA sequence: TGTGCCAGCAGATTAGGGGCCTATGGCTACACCTTC.

V is TRBV2 and J is TRBJ1-2; D is unresolved. Deletions cut 3 bases from V and 5 bases from J, with 4 bases between. The germline CDR1 and CDR2 sequences are SNHLY and FYNNEI. This CDR3 comprises 11 residues. CDR3 in amino acids: CASSETYGYTF. The CDR3 DNA is TGTGCCAGCAGTGAGACTTATGGCTACACCTTC.

DNA for the CDR3: TGTGCCTGGAGTCGACAGGGCTACGAGCAGTACTTC. Its translation: CAWSRQGYEQYF. This chain links TRBV30 with TRBJ2-7; 7 nucleotides align to TRBD1. The germline CDR1 and CDR2 sequences are GTSNPN and SVGIG (reference sequence). The ends lost 2 bases at V and 3 bases at J; junction bases unmatched: 1. CDR3 length: 12 residues.

The CDR3 bases are TGTGCCGCACTATCCGGGACTGTGGAAGCTTTCTTT. It encodes CAALSGTVEAFF. The chain recombines TRBV28 with TRBJ1-1, with D perhaps matching TRBD1 (5 bases). Trimming took 11 bases from V and 8 from J, leaving 18 bases between them. From germline, CDR1 is MDHEN and CDR2 SYDVKM. This CDR3 region has 12 residues.

The CDR3, as DNA: TGTGCCAGCAGCCTCGGGACAGACGGAAACACCATATATTTT. Translating it yields CASSLGTDGNTIYF. The J gene is TRBJ1-3, the V gene TRBV6-6, with 7 bases aligning to TRBD1. CDR1 is MNHNY and CDR2 is SVGAGI in the germline V gene (reference sequence). The CDR3 is 14 amino acids. Unmatched junction bases numbered 6, after V lost 6 bases and J lost 4 bases.

This clone has a handful of counts. The chain carries TRBV7-3 and TRBJ1-1; no definite D call. Trimming pared 5 bases from V and 2 bases from J, leaving 9 bases between. The CDR3 is 13 residues long. Germline V gene sequence: CDR1 SGHTA, CDR2 FQGTGA. CDR3 residues: CASSPESNTEAFF. As DNA, the CDR3 is TGTGCCAGCAGCCCTGAGAGCAACACTGAAGCTTTCTTT.

This clone occurred once. The rearrangement uses TRBV7-2 and TRBJ1-3; 9 nucleotides agree with TRBD1. The ends lost 0 bases at V and 4 bases at J; junction bases unmatched: 7. The CDR3 is 17 amino acids. Germline V gives CDR1 SGHTA, CDR2 FQGNSA. This chain's CDR3 is CASSLAASGTGGNTIYF. Here the CDR3 DNA reads TGTGCCAGCAGCTTAGCGGCCTCCGGGACAGGGGGAAACACCATATATTTT.

The gene calls are TRBV11-2 and TRBJ1-2; D call uncertain. The V and J ends lost 1 base and 5 bases respectively, with 23 bases between them. Germline V CDR1 and CDR2: SGHAT, FQNNGV. The CDR3 length is 18 residues. Here the CDR3 reads CASSLGWAGRSSLYGYTF. DNA of the CDR3: TGTGCCAGCAGCTTAGGGTGGGCAGGAAGATCTTCACTTTATGGCTACACCTTC.

CDR3: CASSSVGSSNQPQHF. The CDR3, as DNA: TGTGCCAGCAGCTCAGTTGGCTCTAGCAATCAGCCCCAGCATTTT. The chain combines TRBV7-9 with TRBJ1-5; D uncertain. Trimming shortened V by 4 bases and J by 0 bases, and 10 bases separated the two germline ends. Germline values: CDR1 SEHNR, CDR2 FQNEAQ (reference sequence). The CDR3 is 15 residues long.

The chain links TRBV10-1 to TRBJ2-7; 7 bases match TRBD1. This CDR3 spans 12 amino acids. In germline, CDR1 is WNHNN, CDR2 SYGVQD (reference sequence). The trim removed 8 bases at V and 10 bases at J, leaving 11 bases unmatched. CDR3 nucleotide sequence: TGCGCCAGCGGACAAACCGGGACAGTCCAGTACTTC. It codes for CASGQTGTVQYF.

V and J are TRBV5-1 and TRBJ1-5, with a tentative D call TRBD1 (5 bases). V lost 0 bases and J 5 bases, leaving 12 bases between the germline ends. The CDR3 spans 15 residues. CDR1 and CDR2 (germline): SGHRS, YFSETQ. The CDR3 is CASSLGVGADQPQHF. The DNA for the CDR3 is TGCGCCAGCAGCTTGGGTGTAGGGGCCGATCAGCCCCAGCATTTT.

The CDR3 reads CASSEGLAGDEQFF. As DNA, the CDR3 is TGTGCCAGCAGTGAGGGACTAGCGGGGGATGAGCAGTTCTTC. The genes are TRBV6-4 and TRBJ2-1; 14 bases agree with TRBD2. CDR1 is MRHNA, CDR2 SNTAGT, per germline. This CDR3 is built from 14 residues. Losses at the gene ends were 3 bases for V and 8 bases for J; bases not matched to a gene: 0.

This chain links TRBV5-6 with TRBJ1-5; 9 bases agree with TRBD1. With 0 bases clipped from V and 5 bases from J, the junction kept 15 bases outside the gene matches. Germline-derived CDR1 and CDR2 are SGHDT and YYEEEE. The CDR3 spans 19 residues. The CDR3 bases are TGTGCCAGCAGCTTGGGGGGACAAAGGACAGGGGATCTCCATCAGCCCCAGCATTTT. Protein sequence: CASSLGGQRTGDLHQPQHF.

This clone was seen more than once but under ten times. The chain links TRBV4-3 to TRBJ1-4, with TRBD1 matching over 8 bases. The germline V gene has CDR1 LGHNA and CDR2 YSLEER. This CDR3 spans 17 amino acids. V shed 6 bases, J shed 6 bases, and the junction held 15 bases outside the gene matches. The CDR3 here is CASSRSRGRGFDEKLFF. The CDR3 region has the DNA TGCGCCAGCAGTCGAAGCAGGGGGCGCGGGTTTGATGAAAAACTGTTTTTT.

V gene TRBV28 combines with J gene TRBJ2-3, with 7 positions matching TRBD2. The CDR3 totals 13 residues. The ends lost 9 bases at V and 3 bases at J; junction bases unmatched: 6. CDR1 MDHEN and CDR2 SYDVKM come from the germline V gene. CDR3 sequence (DNA): TGTGCCAGTGGGACGGGAGGTACAGATACGCAGTATTTT. It is translated as CASGTGGTDTQYF.

This sequence joins TRBV20-1 and TRBJ1-2; no clear D. The germline V gene encodes CDR1 DFQATT and CDR2 SNEGSKA (reference sequence). The V end lost 6 bases, the J end lost 8 bases, and 7 bases lay between the germline ends. This CDR3 is built from 9 residues. This CDR3 reads CSAPPGYTF. DNA of the CDR3: TGCAGTGCCCCTCCCGGCTACACCTTC.

The chain joins TRBV5-1 to TRBJ2-3; 7 bases agree with TRBD1. Germline V gives CDR1 SGHRS, CDR2 YFSETQ. The CDR3 contains 17 residues. V dropped 0 bases and J dropped 1; count of bases not matched to a gene: 8. The DNA of the CDR3 is TGCGCCAGCAGCTTGGCAGGCCGGGACAGTGGCACAGATACGCAGTATTTT. Its protein is CASSLAGRDSGTDTQYF.

This clone turned up a few times. In nucleotides, the CDR3 is TGTGCCAGCACCTCACGGGGGGCCGGGTATGGCTACACCTTC. As protein: CASTSRGAGYGYTF. The rearrangement joins TRBV2 to TRBJ1-2; weak D call: TRBD1 (6 bases). This CDR3 spans 14 amino acids. Trimming pared 7 bases from V and 5 bases from J, leaving 17 bases between. The germline CDR1 and CDR2 sequences are SNHLY and FYNNEI.

The rearrangement joins TRBV27 to TRBJ1-2, with 8 bases identical to TRBD1. After removal of 6 bases from V and 4 bases from J, the junction contained 4 bases not matched to a gene. The CDR3 loop spans 13 amino acids. Germline V CDR1 and CDR2: MNHEY, SMNVEV (reference sequence). The CDR3 nucleotides read TGTGCCAGCAGATGGACAGGGTCCTATGGCTACACCTTC. Protein sequence: CASRWTGSYGYTF.

The rearrangement uses TRBV19 and TRBJ1-5; 7 bases map to TRBD1. CDR1 and CDR2 from the germline V gene are LNHDA and SQIVND (reference sequence). The ends lost 3 bases at V and 6 bases at J; junction bases unmatched: 8. The CDR3 contains 15 residues. In DNA form, the CDR3 reads TGTGCCAGTAGTATCAGGGAGACAGGGAGTCAGCCCCAGCATTTT. Protein product: CASSIRETGSQPQHF.

The chain employs TRBV10-3 and TRBJ1-3; 9 positions match TRBD1. Germline V gene sequence: CDR1 ENHRY, CDR2 SYGVKD. J was trimmed by 8 bases and V by 9 bases; bases with no gene match: 5. The CDR3 totals 12 residues. The CDR3 nucleotides are TGTGCCATTTCGGGACAGGGTCACACCATATATTTT. As protein: CAISGQGHTIYF.

This clone was recorded a few times. The chain employs TRBV5-1 and TRBJ2-3; possibly TRBD1 for D (6 bases). The CDR3 covers 14 residues. Germline CDR1 SGHRS, CDR2 YFSETQ. Deletions cut 4 bases from V and 3 bases from J, with 12 bases between. In DNA form, the CDR3 reads TGCGCCAGCAGCATCGGACAGTCAACAGATACGCAGTATTTT. This codes for CASSIGQSTDTQYF.

This clone was counted only a few times. The chain links TRBV7-2 to TRBJ1-2; D unclear. This CDR3 is 15 amino acids long. CDR1 is SGHTA and CDR2 is FQGNSA in the germline V gene. Between the trimmed V and J ends, which lost 2 bases and 4 bases, there was a span of 14 bases. The CDR3 DNA reads as TGTGCCAGCAGCTTACAACGGGGATGGGGCTATGGCTACACCTTC. Translating gives CASSLQRGWGYGYTF.

V gene TRBV19 combines with J gene TRBJ1-3; 7 bases line up with TRBD1. The V gene end was trimmed by 6 bases and the J gene end by 2 bases; junction bases not matched to a gene: 10. The CDR3 covers 16 residues. CDR1 LNHDA and CDR2 SQIVND come from the germline V gene (reference sequence). CDR3 sequence (DNA): TGTGCCAGTAGGAAGACAGGGATGACGGCTGGAAACACCATATATTTT. Translation gives CASRKTGMTAGNTIYF.

The chain has TRBV6-5 and TRBJ2-1; tentative D call: TRBD2 (5 bases). There are 14 residues in the CDR3. CDR1 and CDR2 from the germline V gene are MNHEY and SVGAGI. With 6 bases removed from V and 4 bases from J, the gap between germline ends came to 13 bases. The CDR3 protein is CASSSGSVYNEQFF. CDR3 nucleotide sequence: TGTGCCAGCAGCTCGGGATCAGTGTACAATGAGCAGTTCTTC.

Points on this clone: This specimen includes other DNA sequences encoding the same CDR3. J is TRBJ2-7 and V is TRBV18; 8 nucleotides line up with TRBD2. The CDR3 sequence is 14 residues long. V lost 6 bases to trimming and J lost 3 bases; unmatched junction nucleotides: 7. The V gene's germline CDR1 is KGHSH and CDR2 LQKENI. The CDR3 sequence: CASSPAGGNYEQYF. The CDR3 DNA reads as TGTGCCAGCTCCCCGGCGGGGGGCAACTACGAGCAGTACTTC.

The table lists this clone with a few counts. The V call is TRBV19, the J call TRBJ2-7; TRBD2 matches at 9 bases. There are 19 residues in the CDR3. J gave up 3 bases and V 3 bases, and 18 bases lay outside the gene matches. Germline V gene lookup returns CDR1 LNHDA and CDR2 SQIVND (reference sequence). As DNA, the CDR3 is TGTGCCAGTAGTATTAAGGCGGACGTGACTAGCGGAAATAACTACGAGCAGTACTTC. Translating it yields CASSIKADVTSGNNYEQYF.

The CDR3 loop is CASSQTGTGGSGNTIYF. The DNA for the CDR3 is TGTGCCAGCAGCCAGACGGGGACAGGGGGGTCTGGAAACACCATATATTTT. The rearrangement joins TRBV7-2 to TRBJ1-3; 11 nucleotides line up with TRBD1. J was trimmed by 1 base and V by 5 bases; bases with no gene match: 7. Germline V gives CDR1 SGHTA, CDR2 FQGNSA. This CDR3 region has 17 residues.